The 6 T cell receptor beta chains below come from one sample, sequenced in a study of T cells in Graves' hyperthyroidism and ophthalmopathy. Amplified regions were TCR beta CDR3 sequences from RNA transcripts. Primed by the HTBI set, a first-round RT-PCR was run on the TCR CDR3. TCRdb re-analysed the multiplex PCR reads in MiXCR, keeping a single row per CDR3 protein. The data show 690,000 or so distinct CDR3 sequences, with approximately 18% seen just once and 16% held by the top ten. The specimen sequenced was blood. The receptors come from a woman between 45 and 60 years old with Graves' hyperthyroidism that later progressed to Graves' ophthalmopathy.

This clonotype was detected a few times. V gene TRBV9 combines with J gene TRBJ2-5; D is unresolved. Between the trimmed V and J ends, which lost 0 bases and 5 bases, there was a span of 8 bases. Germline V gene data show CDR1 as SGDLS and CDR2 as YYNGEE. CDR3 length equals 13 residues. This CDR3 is CASSVDSRETQYF. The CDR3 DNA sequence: TGTGCCAGCAGCGTAGATTCTCGGGAGACCCAGTACTTC.

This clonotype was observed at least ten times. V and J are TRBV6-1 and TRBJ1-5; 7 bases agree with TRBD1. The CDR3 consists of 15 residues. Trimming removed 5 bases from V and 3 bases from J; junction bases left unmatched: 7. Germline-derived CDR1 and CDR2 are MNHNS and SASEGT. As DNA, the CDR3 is TGTGCCAGCAGTCCGACAGGGTTGGACAATCAGCCCCAGCATTTT. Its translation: CASSPTGLDNQPQHF.

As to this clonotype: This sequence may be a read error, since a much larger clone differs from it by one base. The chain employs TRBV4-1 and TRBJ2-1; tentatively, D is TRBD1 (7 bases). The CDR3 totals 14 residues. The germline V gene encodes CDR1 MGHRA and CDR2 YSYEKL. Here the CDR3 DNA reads TGCGTCAGCAGCCAGGGGGGCTACGGGGATGAGCAGTTCTTC. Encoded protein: CVSSQGGYGDEQFF.

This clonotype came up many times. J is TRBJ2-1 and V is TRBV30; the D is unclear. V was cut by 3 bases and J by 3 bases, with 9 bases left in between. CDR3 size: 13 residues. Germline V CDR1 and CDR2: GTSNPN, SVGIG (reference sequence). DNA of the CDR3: TGTGCCTGGAGGGTAGTAAACTACAATGAGCAGTTCTTC. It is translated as CAWRVVNYNEQFF.

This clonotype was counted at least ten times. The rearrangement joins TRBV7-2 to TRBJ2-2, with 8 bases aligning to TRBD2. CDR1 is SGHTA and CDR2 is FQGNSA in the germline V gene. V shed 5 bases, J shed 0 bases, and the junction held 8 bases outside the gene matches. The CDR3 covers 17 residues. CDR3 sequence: CASSRRNGGANTGELFF. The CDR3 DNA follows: TGTGCCAGCAGCCGACGAAACGGGGGGGCGAACACCGGGGAGCTGTTTTTT. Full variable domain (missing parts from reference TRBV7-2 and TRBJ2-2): GAGVSQSPSNKVTEKGKDVELRCDPISGHTALYWYRQSLGQGLEFLIYFQGNSAPDKSGLPSDRFSAERTGGSVSTLTIQRTQQEDSAVYLCASSRRNGGANTGELFFGEGSRLTVL.

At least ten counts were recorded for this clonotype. The CDR3 reads CASSFPWGGLSTDTQYF. The DNA of the CDR3 is TGTGCCAGCAGCTTCCCCTGGGGCGGGCTAAGCACAGATACGCAGTATTTT. The chain is built from TRBV11-1 and TRBJ2-3; D tentatively fits TRBD1 or TRBD2 (5 bases each). Deletions cut 3 bases from V and 0 bases from J, with 16 bases between. This CDR3 region has 17 residues. Looked up from germline, CDR1 is SGHAT and CDR2 is FQDESV (reference sequence).